This T cell receptor (beta chain) is drawn from a study of identical twins. Study results and limitations: A partial confounding effect on zero-insertion analyses could come from invariant MAIT and iNKT cells.

The CDR3 is 14 amino acids. Germline V gene sequence: CDR1 LGHDT, CDR2 YNNKEL (reference sequence). Trimming cost V 4 bases and J 4 bases; bases outside gene matches: 5. TCRdb reprocessed the 5' RACE reads with MiXCR, giving one entry per CDR3 protein. The sample carries about 570,000 distinct CDR3 sequences, over 8.5% recorded once. Turning to this clonotype: Its antigen is unidentified.

This sample was also put to use in a study of yellow fever vaccine responses in identical twins.

The sequence was obtained from a woman under 30 in good health. The chain combines TRBV3-1 with TRBJ2-3; 7 positions agree with TRBD2. The sequenced sample was PBMCs. CDR3 coding DNA: TGTGCCAGCAGCCCCGGGACTAAGGCAGATACGCAGTATTTT. Residues: CASSPGTKADTQYF.